This paragraph covers one T cell receptor beta chain sequence. The clone's antigen remains unknown. Base qualities are missing; no much larger clone stands one base away. The collaborating institutions used their own protocols to collect whole blood in K2EDTA tubes. For TCRbeta analysis, collaborators shipped samples as frozen whole blood, isolated PBMCs, or DNA extracted from either of those sample types. In the germline V gene (reference sequence), CDR1 corresponds to SEHNR and CDR2 to FQNEAQ. The cysteine opens and the phenylalanine closes a CDR3 of 16 amino acids. Of the read, only the CDR3 DNA is kept; its 48 bases are in frame from base 1. The V end gives up 5 bases and the J end 7 bases, leaving 11 bases in the junction not matched to a gene. This entry belongs to a study of blood T cell repertoires in COVID-19 (dated by TCRdb to about 2020). Regarding the study in general: Collaborator samples came from the United States, Italy and Spain and covered acute and convalescent phases of COVID-19. The material from the prospective study consisted of cDNA or gDNA derived from T cells, B-cell-depleted T cells, or PBMCs. Subjects who had been exposed to COVID-19, were actively infected with it, or had recovered from it provided the deeply sampled blood TCRbeta repertoires that made up the dataset. A freely available public database, intended as a resource for researchers studying the immune response to SARS-CoV-2, is where the repertoires were released. Samples were obtained from the ongoing ImmuneRACE study (first 160 participants) and from some 1,300 subjects provided by 6 global collaborators. A de-identified subject ID, COVID-19 status, age in years and sex were almost always included in the sample metadata. HLA class I and class II types, where available, came from metadata supplied by the sample provider rather than from assay-based typing.

The immunoSEQ Assay, a bias-controlled multiplex PCR, was used to amplify TCRbeta CDR3 regions from genomic DNA. The source study handled its data this way. Nucleated cell counts per sample were estimated from amplification of reference gene primers within the assay. Sequence reads were collapsed and filtered to measure the absolute abundance of every unique TCRbeta CDR3 rearrangement. For each sample, productive Simpson clonality was calculated as the square root of Simpson's diversity index across productive rearrangements. TCRdb limited this immuneACCESS table to in-frame rearrangements with V and J called. A share of clones is missing; checked studies link under half to unresolved V genes, and the rest is unexplained. That table supplies the V and J calls and clone size; D and trimming were determined from the DNA. This sample lists 80,000 or so clones; 91% were detected once. Of the sample, under 2.5% is held by the ten largest clones.

The study at large found these results: The amount of clinical and demographic metadata varied by source and participant and was provided uncurated.

The sequencing sample was made of peripheral blood. This receptor was identified in a woman aged 45-65 years in a cohort sampled during active COVID-19. The chain links TRBV7-9 with TRBJ2-2; 9 middle bases align to TRBD2. The nucleotide sequence is TGTGCCAGCAGCGACAATAGCGGGAGATTGAGCGGGGAGCTGTTTTTT. Its protein product is CASSDNSGRLSGELFF. Where the CDR3 stops, the reference TRBV7-9 and TRBJ2-2 genes take over; the full variable domain is DTGVSQNPRHKITKRGQNVTFRCDPISEHNRLYWYRQTLGQGPEFLTYFQNEAQLEKSRLLSDRFSAERPKGSFSTLEIQRTEQGDSAMYLCASSDNSGRLSGELFFGEGSRLTVL.